The 31 T cell receptor beta chains given below trace back to one sample, sequenced in a study of CD8+CD57+ T cells in acquired aplastic anemia. CDR3 and TCR beta VDJ profiling relied on a genomic DNA template. TCRdb passed the reads through MiXCR, listing each CDR3 protein once. The data show 180,000 or so distinct CDR3 sequences, approximately 52% seen once. The sequenced patients had an expansion of CD8+CD57+ cells seen by flow cytometry. The source material was sorted CD4+, CD8+, or CD8+CD57+ T cells (not recorded which) from PBMCs. These TCRs come from a human donor with aplastic anemia.

This chain connects TRBV2 to TRBJ2-7; D is undetermined. V lost 6 bases to trimming and J lost 0 bases, with 9 bases between them. This CDR3 is 13 amino acids long. Germline-derived CDR1 and CDR2 are SNHLY and FYNNEI. This chain's CDR3 is CASRSTHSYEQYF. The CDR3 DNA is TGTGCCAGCAGATCGACTCACTCCTACGAGCAGTACTTC.

This chain joins TRBV20-1 and TRBJ2-5, with 9 positions matching TRBD2. CDR3 size: 14 residues. With V trimmed by 2 bases and J by 1 base, 2 bases remained unmatched. Per germline, CDR1 DFQATT and CDR2 SNEGSKA (reference sequence). The CDR3 DNA reads TGCAGTGCTAGACGCGGGGGGGGCCAAGAGACCCAGTACTTC. This sequence encodes CSARRGGGQETQYF.

With regard to this clonotype: A read error may account for a junction end that differs from germline. The rearrangement uses TRBV20-1 and TRBJ2-3; D might be TRBD1 or TRBD2, each matching 5 bases. There are 14 residues in the CDR3. Germline V lookup: CDR1 DFQATT, CDR2 SNEGSKA (reference sequence). The CDR3 protein is CSARGAISTDTQYF. CDR3 bases: TGCAGTGCCAGAGGGGCTATTAGCACAGATACGCAGTATTTT.

On this clonotype: One end of the junction varies from germline; a read error may be responsible. This chain joins TRBV25-1 and TRBJ1-2; 8 nucleotides align to TRBD1. The CDR3 extends over 14 amino acids. Germline loops: CDR1 MGHDK, CDR2 SYGVNS. The CDR3 sequence: CASGEQGANYGYTF. CDR3 in DNA: TGTGCCAGCGGTGAGCAGGGGGCGAACTATGGCTACACCTTC.

As for this clonotype: The missing conserved phenylalanine or tryptophan at the end of this CDR3 makes a read error likely. The chain links TRBV24-1 to TRBJ2-7, with TRBD1 as a possible D gene (5 bases). The germline CDR1 and CDR2 sequences are KGHDR and SFDVKD. This CDR3 is built from 13 residues. V lost 3 bases and J 4 bases, leaving 9 bases between the germline ends. Here the CDR3 reads CATSDPQGYEQYL. In DNA, the CDR3 is TGTGCCACCAGTGATCCTCAGGGATACGAGCAGTACCTC.

A few counts support this clonotype. A much more abundant neighbour one base away suggests this may be a read error. This chain links TRBV2 with TRBJ1-2; no clear D gene. Between the trimmed V and J ends, which lost 0 bases and 4 bases, there was a span of 9 bases. The CDR3 runs 14 residues. Germline loops: CDR1 SNHLY, CDR2 FYNNEI. This CDR3 reads CASSEARGTYGYTF. The CDR3 DNA sequence: TGTGCCAGCAGTGAAGCGCGGGGAACCTATGGCTACACCTTC.

The chain recombines TRBV20-1 with TRBJ2-7; D gene unclear. Germline lookup yields CDR1 DFQATT and CDR2 SNEGSKA (reference sequence). V lost 3 bases, J lost 5 bases, and 8 bases lay in between. The CDR3 contains 11 residues. CDR3: CSASGAHEQYF. CDR3 DNA sequence: TGCAGTGCTAGCGGTGCACACGAGCAGTACTTC.

This chain connects TRBV2 to TRBJ2-1; 13 nucleotides agree with TRBD2. CDR1 SNHLY and CDR2 FYNNEI come from the germline V gene. The CDR3 covers 15 residues. J was trimmed by 4 bases and V by 7 bases; bases with no gene match: 4. The CDR3 loop reads CASTETSGGYNEQFF. DNA for the CDR3: TGTGCCAGCACAGAGACTAGCGGGGGGTACAATGAGCAGTTCTTC.

In its sample, this clonotype was seen once. This chain joins TRBV9 and TRBJ2-5, with 12 bases that match TRBD2. V shed 1 base and J 5 bases; nucleotides not matched to a gene: 12. The CDR3 sequence is 18 residues long. Germline values: CDR1 SGDLS, CDR2 YYNGEE. CDR3 region: CASSVFTSGGSYNETQYF. The CDR3 coding sequence is TGTGCCAGCAGCGTATTTACTAGCGGGGGGTCCTACAATGAGACCCAGTACTTC.

This clonotype was seen only a few times. The rearrangement joins TRBV18 to TRBJ1-1, with TRBD1 as a possible D gene (6 bases). The germline gives CDR1 KGHSH, CDR2 LQKENI. V dropped 6 bases and J dropped 3 bases, with 17 bases sitting between them. The CDR3 covers 15 residues. This CDR3 is CASSLGTISDTEAFF. CDR3 bases: TGTGCCAGCTCTCTAGGGACAATCTCCGACACTGAAGCTTTCTTT. The full variable domain, with the rest looked up from reference TRBV18 and TRBJ1-1, is NAGVMQNPRHLVRRRGQEARLRCSPMKGHSHVYWYRQLPEEGLKFMVYLQKENIIDESGMPKERFSAEFPKEGPSILRIQQVVRGDSAAYFCASSLGTISDTEAFFGQGTRLTVV.

The chain has TRBV9 and TRBJ1-4, with 7 positions matching TRBD1. The CDR3 covers 16 residues. Germline lookup yields CDR1 SGDLS and CDR2 YYNGEE. The trim removed 2 bases at V and 8 bases at J, leaving 12 bases unmatched. The CDR3 reads CASSVLGGQSFEKLFF. In nucleotides, the CDR3 is TGTGCCAGCAGCGTTCTAGGGGGCCAGAGTTTCGAAAAACTGTTTTTT.

The V gene is TRBV11-1, the J gene TRBJ2-3; 11 positions match TRBD2. CDR1 and CDR2 from the germline V gene are SGHAT and FQDESV (reference sequence). CDR3 length: 17 residues. V lost 3 bases to trimming and J lost 1 base; unmatched junction nucleotides: 6. The CDR3 is CASSFMTSGDGTDTQYF. In DNA, the CDR3 is TGTGCCAGCAGCTTCATGACTAGCGGGGATGGCACAGATACGCAGTATTTT.

The chain carries TRBV29-1 and TRBJ1-4; 9 bases agree with TRBD1. Germline CDR1 reads SQVTM; CDR2 reads ANQGSEA. The CDR3 runs 14 residues. J gave up 8 bases and V 7 bases, and 11 bases lay outside the gene matches. The CDR3 spells CSARPGTGNEKLFF. DNA for the CDR3: TGCAGCGCACGTCCCGGGACAGGGAACGAAAAACTGTTTTTT.

The rearrangement uses TRBV5-1 and TRBJ2-7, with TRBD2 matching over 12 bases. CDR3 length equals 14 residues. V trimming: 9 bases; J trimming: 4 bases; junction bases outside the gene matches: 8. Per germline, CDR1 SGHRS and CDR2 YFSETQ. In DNA form, the CDR3 reads TGCGCCACCCAGGGACTAGCGGGCTCATACGAGCAGTACTTC. Its translation is CATQGLAGSYEQYF.

J is TRBJ1-1 and V is TRBV24-1; 7 nucleotides line up with TRBD1. This CDR3 is built from 14 residues. The junction had 6 bases not matched to a gene; V was cut back by 4 bases and J by 5 bases. Germline V CDR1 and CDR2: KGHDR, SFDVKD. Written as DNA, the CDR3 is TGTGCCACCAGTGACACCGGGACAGATACTGAAGCTTTCTTT. It specifies CATSDTGTDTEAFF.

The CDR3 reads CSARGTSGSSETQYF. The CDR3 nucleotides read TGCAGTGCTAGGGGGACTAGCGGGAGTTCGGAGACCCAGTACTTC. The V gene is TRBV20-1, the J gene TRBJ2-5; 14 bases are a match to TRBD2. CDR3 size: 15 residues. The V segment lost 3 bases and the J segment 5 bases; nucleotides outside the gene matches: 5. CDR1 is DFQATT and CDR2 is SNEGSKA in the germline V gene (reference sequence).

The chain recombines TRBV20-1 with TRBJ2-7; TRBD1 or TRBD2 may be the D gene (5 bases each). Deletions cut 3 bases from V and 2 bases from J, with 14 bases between. This CDR3 is 14 amino acids long. Germline V gives CDR1 DFQATT, CDR2 SNEGSKA (reference sequence). The CDR3 region has the DNA TGCAGTGCTAGCTCACGGGACCGAACCTACGAGCAGTACTTC. Translation gives CSASSRDRTYEQYF.

This clonotype has at least ten counts. The V and J genes are TRBV7-2 and TRBJ2-1; perhaps D is TRBD1 or TRBD2 (5 bases each). V gave up 2 bases and J gave up 1 base, with 9 bases separating them. This CDR3 is 15 amino acids long. Germline values: CDR1 SGHTA, CDR2 FQGNSA. DNA for the CDR3: TGTGCCAGCAGCTTACGAGGGGCGTCCTACAATGAGCAGTTCTTC. Encoded protein: CASSLRGASYNEQFF. Drawing the rest from reference TRBV7-2 and TRBJ2-1, the complete variable domain is GAGVSQSPSNKVTEKGKDVELRCDPISGHTALYWYRQSLGQGLEFLIYFQGNSAPDKSGLPSDRFSAERTGGSVSTLTIQRTQQEDSAVYLCASSLRGASYNEQFFGPGTRLTVL.

The V gene is TRBV20-1, the J gene TRBJ1-6, with D unclear. V gave up 5 bases and J gave up 16 bases, with 12 bases separating them. Germline CDR1 and CDR2: DFQATT and SNEGSKA (reference sequence). The CDR3 consists of 10 residues. CDR3 residues: CSAPLGPLHF. CDR3 nucleotides: TGCAGTGCTCCTCTTGGCCCGCTCCACTTT.

Comments on this clonotype: This sequence may be a read error, since a much larger clone differs from it by one base. The rearrangement links TRBV6-1 to TRBJ2-7, with D uncertain. This CDR3 has 13 residues. V dropped 7 bases and J dropped 2 bases, with 12 bases sitting between them. The germline gives CDR1 MNHNS, CDR2 SASEGT. CDR3 loop: CASKERSAYEQYF. CDR3 bases: TGTGCCAGCAAGGAGAGGAGCGCCTACGAGCAGTACTTC.

Concerning this clonotype itself: The junction shows a germline mismatch at one end, possibly a read error. The genes are TRBV9 and TRBJ2-3, with D possibly matching TRBD2 (7 bases). The length of the CDR3 is 15 residues. Germline V lookup: CDR1 SGDLS, CDR2 YYNGEE. CDR3 in DNA: TGTGCCGGCAGCGTCCGGGGGGCGGGGACAGATACGCAGTATTTT. Residues: CAGSVRGAGTDTQYF.

This clonotype was detected many times. This chain links TRBV19 with TRBJ2-7, with D possibly being TRBD1 or TRBD2 (6 bases each). V was pared by 5 bases and J by 2 bases, with 13 bases between. The CDR3 has 14 amino acids. Germline-derived CDR1 and CDR2 are LNHDA and SQIVND (reference sequence). The CDR3 region has the DNA TGTGCCAGTAGTGTACAGGGAGGTACCTACGAGCAGTACTTC. Amino acid sequence: CASSVQGGTYEQYF.

Remarks on this clonotype: This may be a read error, as it is one base from a much larger clone. The chain carries TRBV5-1 and TRBJ2-2, with TRBD1 as a possible D gene (6 bases). The CDR3 contains 14 residues. Germline CDR1 reads SGHRS; CDR2 reads YFSETQ. The CDR3 DNA reads TGCGCCAGCAGCGACAGGCCTAGCACCGGGGAGCCGTTTTTT. Translation: CASSDRPSTGEPFF.

This clonotype has ten or more counts. CDR3 amino acids: CASSTGTGGVGRQPQHF. In DNA, the CDR3 is TGTGCCAGTAGTACAGGGACAGGTGGAGTCGGGCGACAGCCCCAGCATTTT. The chain has TRBV19 and TRBJ1-5, with TRBD1 identical over 8 bases. V lost 4 bases, J lost 7 bases, and 15 bases stayed unmatched. The germline V gene encodes CDR1 LNHDA and CDR2 SQIVND (reference sequence). CDR3 length: 17 residues. Full variable domain (missing parts from reference TRBV19 and TRBJ1-5): DGGITQSPKYLFRKEGQNVTLSCEQNLNHDAMYWYRQDPGQGLRLIYYSQIVNDFQKGDIAEGYSVSREKKESFPLTVTSAQKNPTAFYLCASSTGTGGVGRQPQHFGDGTRLSIL.

This clonotype was recorded a few times. The chain's CDR3 is CASTVSRGTGELFF. The CDR3 DNA follows: TGTGCCAGCACCGTATCGCGGGGCACCGGGGAGCTGTTTTTT. V is TRBV27 and J is TRBJ2-2, with D possibly being TRBD2 (6 bases). The V gene's germline CDR1 is MNHEY and CDR2 SMNVEV (reference sequence). The V gene lost 7 bases and the J gene lost 4 bases, with 13 bases spanning the gap. This CDR3 is built from 14 residues.

This clonotype was detected only a few times. V gene TRBV9 combines with J gene TRBJ1-1; perhaps TRBD1 as D (6 bases). The CDR3 extends over 14 amino acids. Germline loops: CDR1 SGDLS, CDR2 YYNGEE. V lost 0 bases to trimming and J lost 2 bases, with 8 bases between them. The CDR3: CASSVGQVNTEAFF. The DNA for the CDR3 is TGTGCCAGCAGCGTAGGACAGGTAAACACTGAAGCTTTCTTT.

The gene calls are TRBV5-1 and TRBJ1-5; 8 positions match TRBD1. Germline V CDR1 and CDR2: SGHRS, YFSETQ. The V segment lost 3 bases and the J segment 7 bases; nucleotides outside the gene matches: 6. CDR3 length: 14 residues. This CDR3 reads CASSSDGTGQPQHF. The CDR3 DNA reads as TGCGCCAGCAGCTCGGACGGGACAGGCCAGCCCCAGCATTTT. The full variable domain, with the rest looked up from reference TRBV5-1 and TRBJ1-5, is KAGVTQTPRYLIKTRGQQVTLSCSPISGHRSVSWYQQTPGQGLQFLFEYFSETQRNKGNFPGRFSGRQFSNSRSEMNVSTLELGDSALYLCASSSDGTGQPQHFGDGTRLSIL.

The chain uses TRBV24-1 and TRBJ2-3, with TRBD2 as a possible D gene (6 bases). This CDR3 contains 16 residues. The V end lost 4 bases, the J end lost 2 bases, and 15 bases lay between the germline ends. The V gene's germline CDR1 is KGHDR and CDR2 SFDVKD. CDR3 in amino acids: CATSEGLFGTTDTQYF. Written as DNA, the CDR3 is TGTGCCACCAGTGAGGGACTGTTCGGGACCACAGATACGCAGTATTTT.

A word on this clonotype: A single base separates this from a much larger clone, so it may be a read error. The V and J genes are TRBV2 and TRBJ1-2; no definite D call. The CDR3 covers 13 residues. CDR1 and CDR2 (germline): SNHLY, FYNNEI. The CDR3 spells CAGSQTENYGYTF. The CDR3 bases are TGTGCCGGCAGCCAAACAGAGAACTATGGCTACACCTTC.

As concerns this clonotype: A much larger clone is a single base away; this may be a read error. As the CDR3 is not closed by the conserved phenylalanine or tryptophan, this likely results from a read error. V is TRBV11-3 and J is TRBJ2-7; the D gene could be TRBD1 or TRBD2 (6 bases each). Trimming removed 10 bases at V and 1 base at J, with 17 bases between. From germline, CDR1 is SGHNT and CDR2 YENEEA. This CDR3 is built from 14 residues. CDR3 amino acids: CATPWGASSYEQYL. Here the CDR3 DNA reads TGTGCCACCCCGTGGGGGGCGAGTTCCTACGAGCAGTACCTC.

J is TRBJ1-5 and V is TRBV19, with D unclear. Per the germline V gene, CDR1 is LNHDA and CDR2 is SQIVND (reference sequence). The V gene lost 5 bases and the J gene lost 5 bases, with 13 bases spanning the gap. This CDR3 is built from 14 residues. CDR3 nucleotide sequence: TGTGCCAGTAGTCGGGAAGGGAGCCATCAGCCCCAGCATTTT. Its protein product is CASSREGSHQPQHF.